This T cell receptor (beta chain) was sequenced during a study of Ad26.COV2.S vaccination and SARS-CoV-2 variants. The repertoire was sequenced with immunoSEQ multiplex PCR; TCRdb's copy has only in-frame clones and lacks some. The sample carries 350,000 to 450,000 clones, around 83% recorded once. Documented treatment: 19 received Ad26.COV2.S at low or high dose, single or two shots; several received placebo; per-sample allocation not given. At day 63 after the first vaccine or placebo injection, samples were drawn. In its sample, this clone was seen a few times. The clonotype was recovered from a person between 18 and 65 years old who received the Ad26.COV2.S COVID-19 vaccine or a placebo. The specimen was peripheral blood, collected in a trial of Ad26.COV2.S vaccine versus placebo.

DNA of the CDR3: TGTGCCAGCAGTCTGTCGGAATACTATGGCTACACCTTC. Translated, it gives CASSLSEYYGYTF. The chain carries TRBV6-5 and TRBJ1-2; D is unresolved. The CDR3 has 13 amino acids. From germline, CDR1 is MNHEY and CDR2 SVGAGI. V lost 5 bases and J 3 bases, leaving 10 bases between the germline ends.